The 16 T cell receptor beta chains in this list originate from one sample, sequenced in a study of control samples from healthy donors and cancer patients. This table comes from immunoSEQ multiplex PCR, and its TCRdb copy is limited to in-frame clones, with some not included. In the table there are 200,000 to 250,000 clones, 85% to 95% of which are singletons. The sequencing input was blood. The receptors here all came from a man aged 45-65 years in good health.

The rearrangement uses TRBV4-1 and TRBJ2-7, with 7 bases that match TRBD2. From germline, CDR1 is MGHRA and CDR2 YSYEKL. V shed 4 bases and J 5 bases; nucleotides not matched to a gene: 5. This CDR3 is 13 amino acids long. This chain's CDR3 is CASSLLAFHEQYF. CDR3 DNA: TGCGCCAGCAGCCTACTAGCGTTCCACGAGCAGTACTTC.

Note on this clone: The identical CDR3 is also encoded by other nucleotide sequences in the sample. The CDR3 region is CASSYQGNQPQHF. DNA of the CDR3: TGTGCCAGCAGTTACCAGGGTAATCAGCCCCAGCATTTT. The rearrangement links TRBV12-3 or TRBV12-4 to TRBJ1-5, with D tentatively TRBD1 (5 bases). The V gene lost 4 bases and the J gene lost 4 bases, with 8 bases spanning the gap. The CDR3 runs to 13 residues.

The genes are TRBV28 and TRBJ1-5; D possibly corresponds to TRBD1 (5 bases). This CDR3 has 14 amino acids. V dropped 6 bases and J dropped 7 bases, with 16 bases sitting between them. From germline, CDR1 is MDHEN and CDR2 SYDVKM. The CDR3 protein is CASRSMGGVQPQHF. For the CDR3, the DNA is TGTGCCAGCAGAAGCATGGGGGGAGTACAGCCCCAGCATTTT.

This clone was detected once. The gene calls are TRBV7-2 and TRBJ1-6, with D possibly matching TRBD1 (6 bases). Trimming cost V 5 bases and J 7 bases, with 18 bases left between them. This CDR3 is built from 16 residues. Germline V gene data show CDR1 as SGHTA and CDR2 as FQGNSA. CDR3 protein: CASSPTPGHLNSPLHF. In DNA, the CDR3 is TGTGCCAGCAGCCCCACCCCGGGACATTTAAATTCACCCCTCCACTTT.

The chain combines TRBV19 with TRBJ1-5; 7 nucleotides align to TRBD1. V shed 7 bases, J shed 2 bases, and the junction held 5 bases outside the gene matches. Germline CDR1 reads LNHDA; CDR2 reads SQIVND (reference sequence). The CDR3 is 14 amino acids. The CDR3 protein is CASISGQGNQPQHF. DNA for the CDR3: TGTGCCAGTATTTCCGGACAGGGCAATCAGCCCCAGCATTTT.

In its sample, this clone was seen once. This chain joins TRBV5-8 and TRBJ1-1; D unresolved. Germline V CDR1 and CDR2: SGHTS, YDEGEE. V lost 5 bases to trimming and J lost 1 base, with 12 bases between them. The CDR3 runs to 14 residues. DNA of the CDR3: TGTGCCAGCAGTTTTAGTTTGTCGAACACTGAAGCTTTCTTT. Residues: CASSFSLSNTEAFF.

CDR3 in DNA: TGTGCCAGCTCCCGGGACCTACTTCTGGATACGCAGTATTTT. This codes for CASSRDLLLDTQYF. The chain carries TRBV18 and TRBJ2-3, with D perhaps TRBD1 or TRBD2 (5 bases each). This CDR3 has 14 residues. The germline CDR1 and CDR2 sequences are KGHSH and LQKENI. With 6 bases removed from V and 6 bases from J, the gap between germline ends came to 16 bases.

This clone occurred once. This sequence joins TRBV2 and TRBJ1-2; D is uncertain. The CDR3 contains 11 residues. CDR1 SNHLY and CDR2 FYNNEI come from the germline V gene. Trimming cost V 4 bases and J 4 bases, with 4 bases left between them. The CDR3 DNA is TGTGCCAGCAGTGCTGGCTATGGCTACACCTTC. Translation: CASSAGYGYTF.

This rearrangement joins TRBV5-4 to TRBJ1-4; perhaps TRBD1 as D (5 bases). The V gene lost 4 bases and the J gene lost 2 bases, with 12 bases spanning the gap. Germline V gene data show CDR1 as SGHNT and CDR2 as YYREEE (reference sequence). The CDR3 has 15 amino acids. CDR3 protein: CASSRPEGTNEKLFF. The CDR3 DNA reads as TGTGCCAGCAGCCGTCCGGAGGGGACTAATGAAAAACTGTTTTTT.

The CDR3 reads CASSEGTGGSSYNSPLHF. DNA of the CDR3: TGTGCCAGCAGTGAAGGAACGGGTGGGAGCTCCTATAATTCACCCCTCCACTTT. The chain carries TRBV25-1 and TRBJ1-6; D is unresolved. Germline V gene lookup returns CDR1 MGHDK and CDR2 SYGVNS. V lost 2 bases and J 0 bases, leaving 14 bases between the germline ends. This CDR3 region has 18 residues.

The chain is built from TRBV6-5 and TRBJ1-6; possible D gene TRBD1, 5 bases. The V and J ends lost 2 bases and 8 bases respectively, with 10 bases between them. CDR1 MNHEY and CDR2 SVGAGI come from the germline V gene. The CDR3 is 14 residues long. The CDR3 region has the DNA TGTGCCAGCAGTTACAGGGTAGGGGATTCACCCCTCCACTTT. As protein: CASSYRVGDSPLHF.

The chain has TRBV7-2 and TRBJ2-2; D call uncertain. V gave up 7 bases and J gave up 7 bases, with 19 bases separating them. This CDR3 is 15 amino acids long. CDR1 is SGHTA, CDR2 FQGNSA, per germline. CDR3 nucleotide sequence: TGTGCCAGCATCGACGACGGAGCTCGGATCGGGGAGCTGTTTTTT. This encodes CASIDDGARIGELFF.

The V call is TRBV6-6, the J call TRBJ1-2; tentatively, D is TRBD1 (6 bases). V lost 6 bases and J 6 bases, leaving 17 bases between the germline ends. The CDR3 extends over 14 amino acids. CDR1 MNHNY and CDR2 SVGAGI come from the germline V gene (reference sequence). CDR3 sequence: CASRTSWAGDGYTF. CDR3 bases: TGTGCCAGCAGGACCTCGTGGGCAGGGGATGGCTACACCTTC.

The chain is built from TRBV3-1 (or the pseudogene TRBV3-2) and TRBJ2-3, with TRBD2 matching over 11 bases. The length of the CDR3 is 18 residues. Unmatched junction bases numbered 11, after V lost 6 bases and J lost 0 bases. The V gene's germline CDR1 is LGHDT and CDR2 YNNKEL (reference sequence). The CDR3 region has the DNA TGTGCCAGCAGTAGGGGTCTAGCGGGGGGACTCAGCACAGATACGCAGTATTTT. Translation: CASSRGLAGGLSTDTQYF.

The DNA of the CDR3 is TGTGCCTGGAGTCAAACCATAGCTAACAATGAGCAGTTCTTC. It encodes CAWSQTIANNEQFF. This rearrangement joins TRBV30 to TRBJ2-1; D ambiguous. The V end was cut by 2 bases, the J end by 5 bases, with 13 bases between. Germline CDR1 and CDR2: GTSNPN and SVGIG (reference sequence). This CDR3 has 14 residues.

The chain has TRBV4-2 and TRBJ1-1; no clear D. Trimming left V 1 base short and J 7 bases short, with 10 bases between. CDR1 is LGHNA, CDR2 YNFKEQ, per germline. The CDR3 runs 13 residues. The CDR3 DNA is TGTGCCAGCAGCCAAGCGTATGGGGTTGAAGCTTTCTTT. It is translated as CASSQAYGVEAFF.